This entry lists 8 T cell receptor beta chains sequenced from one sample in a study of cytomegalovirus exposure and HLA in healthy donors. The PCR used 60 Vbeta and 13 Jbeta primers. Libraries were prepared by immunoSEQ multiplex PCR; TCRdb keeps only in-frame clonotypes and omits some of them. The data contain around 110,000 clones, around 75% of them singletons. The sample comprised PBMCs. Receptors were obtained from a man younger than 40 in good health and CMV-seronegative.

The V call is TRBV15, the J call TRBJ1-6; TRBD1 matches at 7 bases. Looked up from germline, CDR1 is LNHNV and CDR2 is YYDKDF (reference sequence). CDR3 length: 17 amino acids. The ends lost 1 base at V and 3 bases at J; junction bases unmatched: 6. The CDR3 loop reads CATSRGGTDYYNSPLHF. In DNA form, the CDR3 reads TGTGCCACCAGCAGAGGGGGGACAGACTACTATAATTCACCCCTCCACTTT.

The V gene is TRBV2, the J gene TRBJ1-1, with TRBD1 as a possible D gene (5 bases). Trimming took off 5 bases at V and 3 bases at J, with 10 bases between the two ends. This CDR3 is 13 amino acids long. Germline loops: CDR1 SNHLY, CDR2 FYNNEI. For the CDR3, the DNA is TGTGCCAGCAGTAACCCGGGGGACACTGAAGCTTTCTTT. Translating it yields CASSNPGDTEAFF.

The chain is built from TRBV29-1 and TRBJ2-2; 10 bases line up with TRBD1. Germline CDR1 reads SQVTM; CDR2 reads ANQGSEA. The CDR3 length is 15 residues. The V and J ends lost 3 bases and 6 bases, in that order; junction bases with no gene match: 7. The CDR3 coding sequence is TGCAGCGTTGACCCCGGGACAGGGGTTTCCGGGGAGCTGTTTTTT. It encodes CSVDPGTGVSGELFF.

This clone has a single count. This rearrangement joins TRBV5-4 to TRBJ1-1; D is possibly TRBD1 (5 bases). The germline gives CDR1 SGHNT, CDR2 YYREEE (reference sequence). Deletions cut 1 base from V and 5 bases from J, with 9 bases between. The CDR3 totals 13 residues. The CDR3 is CASSLPGETEAFF. The CDR3 bases are TGTGCCAGCAGCTTGCCGGGGGAGACTGAAGCTTTCTTT.

This clone turned up a few times. This rearrangement joins TRBV6-5 to TRBJ1-3; possible D gene TRBD1, 6 bases. CDR1 MNHEY and CDR2 SVGAGI come from the germline V gene. The V end lost 0 bases, the J end lost 8 bases, and 14 bases lay between the germline ends. This CDR3 has 15 residues. This CDR3 reads CASSYSTGNIHTIYF. The CDR3 DNA follows: TGTGCCAGCAGTTACTCGACAGGAAATATTCACACCATATATTTT.

This clone was seen once. The chain recombines TRBV5-4 with TRBJ2-3, with TRBD1 matching over 12 bases. CDR3 size: 15 residues. Losses at the gene ends were 4 bases for V and 6 bases for J; bases not matched to a gene: 6. CDR1 and CDR2 from the germline V gene are SGHNT and YYREEE (reference sequence). The CDR3 reads CASSQGQGAGDTQYF. In DNA form, the CDR3 reads TGTGCCAGCAGCCAGGGACAGGGGGCCGGTGATACGCAGTATTTT.

The chain uses TRBV28 and TRBJ1-2; maybe TRBD1 (6 bases). The V gene's germline CDR1 is MDHEN and CDR2 SYDVKM. The CDR3 is 13 amino acids. Trimming cost V 6 bases and J 3 bases, with 11 bases left between them. The CDR3 DNA follows: TGTGCCAGCAGGAAACAGGGCTACTATGGCTACACCTTC. Its translation is CASRKQGYYGYTF.

The chain carries TRBV4-3 and TRBJ1-6; no clear D. Trimming pared 0 bases from V and 3 bases from J, leaving 6 bases between. The CDR3 sequence is 15 residues long. Germline assignment: CDR1 LGHNA and CDR2 YSLEER. In DNA form, the CDR3 reads TGCGCCAGCAGCCAAGATCGGGTCTATAATTCACCCCTCCACTTT. Translation: CASSQDRVYNSPLHF.